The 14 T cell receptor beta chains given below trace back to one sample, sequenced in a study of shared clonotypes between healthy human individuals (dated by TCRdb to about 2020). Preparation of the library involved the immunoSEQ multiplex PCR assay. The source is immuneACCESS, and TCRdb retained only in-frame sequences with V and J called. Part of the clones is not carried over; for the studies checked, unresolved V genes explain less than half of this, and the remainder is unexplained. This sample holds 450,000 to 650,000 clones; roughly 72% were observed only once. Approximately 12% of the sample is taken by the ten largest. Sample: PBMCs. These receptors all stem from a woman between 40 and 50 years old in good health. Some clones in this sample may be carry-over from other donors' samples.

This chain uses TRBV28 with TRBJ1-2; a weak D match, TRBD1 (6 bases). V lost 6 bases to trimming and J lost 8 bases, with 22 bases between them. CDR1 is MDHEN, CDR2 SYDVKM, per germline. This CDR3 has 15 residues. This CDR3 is CASSLGGTSAGGYTF. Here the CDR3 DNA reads TGTGCCAGCAGCCTCGGGGGGACATCAGCAGGCGGCTACACCTTC.

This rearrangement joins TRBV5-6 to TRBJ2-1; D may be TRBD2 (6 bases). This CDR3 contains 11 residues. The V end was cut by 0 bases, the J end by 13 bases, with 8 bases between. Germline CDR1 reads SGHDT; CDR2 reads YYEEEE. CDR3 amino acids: CASSLAGRQFF. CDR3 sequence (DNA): TGTGCCAGCAGCTTGGCCGGGAGACAGTTCTTC.

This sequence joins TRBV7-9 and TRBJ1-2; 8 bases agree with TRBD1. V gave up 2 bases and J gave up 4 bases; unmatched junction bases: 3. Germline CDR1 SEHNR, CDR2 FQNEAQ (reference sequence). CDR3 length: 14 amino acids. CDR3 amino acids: CASSLRDRIYGYTF. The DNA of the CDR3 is TGTGCCAGCAGCTTAAGGGACAGGATCTATGGCTACACCTTC. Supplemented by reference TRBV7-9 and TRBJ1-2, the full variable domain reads DTGVSQNPRHKITKRGQNVTFRCDPISEHNRLYWYRQTLGQGPEFLTYFQNEAQLEKSRLLSDRFSAERPKGSFSTLEIQRTEQGDSAMYLCASSLRDRIYGYTFGSGTRLTVV.

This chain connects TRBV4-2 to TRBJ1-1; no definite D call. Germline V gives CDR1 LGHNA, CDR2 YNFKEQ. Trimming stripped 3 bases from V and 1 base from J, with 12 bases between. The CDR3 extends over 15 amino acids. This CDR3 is CASSQGSGRNTEAFF. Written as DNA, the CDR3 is TGTGCCAGCAGCCAGGGTTCGGGTCGGAACACTGAAGCTTTCTTT.

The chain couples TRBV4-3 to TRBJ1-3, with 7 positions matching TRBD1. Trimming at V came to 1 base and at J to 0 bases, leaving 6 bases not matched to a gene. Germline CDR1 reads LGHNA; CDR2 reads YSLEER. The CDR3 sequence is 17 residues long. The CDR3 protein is CASSQGLGTDSGNTIYF. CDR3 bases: TGCGCCAGCAGCCAAGGCCTCGGGACAGACTCTGGAAACACCATATATTTT.

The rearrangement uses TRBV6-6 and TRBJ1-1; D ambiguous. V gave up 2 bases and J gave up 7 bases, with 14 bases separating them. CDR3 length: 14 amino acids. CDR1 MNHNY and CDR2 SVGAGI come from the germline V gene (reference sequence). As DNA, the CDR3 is TGTGCCAGCAGTTACGGGGAGGCGGGTCATGAAGCTTTCTTT. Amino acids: CASSYGEAGHEAFF.

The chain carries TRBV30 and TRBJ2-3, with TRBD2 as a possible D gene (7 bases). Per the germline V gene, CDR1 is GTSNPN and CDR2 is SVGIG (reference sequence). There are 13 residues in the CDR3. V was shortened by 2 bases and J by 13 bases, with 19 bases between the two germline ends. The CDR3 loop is CAWSPGGYPKEYF. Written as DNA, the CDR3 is TGTGCCTGGAGTCCGGGGGGCTATCCCAAAGAGTATTTT.

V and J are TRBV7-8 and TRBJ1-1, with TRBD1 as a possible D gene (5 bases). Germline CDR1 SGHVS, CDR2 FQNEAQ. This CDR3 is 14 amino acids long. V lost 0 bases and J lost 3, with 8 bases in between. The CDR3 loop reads CASSLAVRDTEAFF. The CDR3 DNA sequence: TGTGCCAGCAGCTTAGCGGTCAGGGACACTGAAGCTTTCTTT.

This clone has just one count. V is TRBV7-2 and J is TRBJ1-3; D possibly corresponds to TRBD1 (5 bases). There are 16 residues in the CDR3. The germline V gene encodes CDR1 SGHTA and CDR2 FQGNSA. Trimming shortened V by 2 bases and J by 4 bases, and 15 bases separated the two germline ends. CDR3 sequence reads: CASSLQGTRVGNTIYF. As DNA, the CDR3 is TGTGCCAGCAGCTTACAGGGTACTCGTGTGGGAAACACCATATATTTT.

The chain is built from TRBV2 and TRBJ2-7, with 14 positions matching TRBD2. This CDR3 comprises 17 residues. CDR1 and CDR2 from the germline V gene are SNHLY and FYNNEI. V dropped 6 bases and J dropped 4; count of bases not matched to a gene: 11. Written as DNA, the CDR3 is TGTGCCAGCAGACCCGGGACTAGCGGGAGTCGGACTTACGAGCAGTACTTC. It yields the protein CASRPGTSGSRTYEQYF.

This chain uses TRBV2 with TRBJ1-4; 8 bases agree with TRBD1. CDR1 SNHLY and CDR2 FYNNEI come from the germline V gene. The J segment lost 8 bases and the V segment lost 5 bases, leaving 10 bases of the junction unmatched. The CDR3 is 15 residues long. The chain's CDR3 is CASSKTQGAREKLFF. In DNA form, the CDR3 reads TGTGCCAGCAGTAAAACCCAGGGGGCCCGGGAAAAACTGTTTTTT.

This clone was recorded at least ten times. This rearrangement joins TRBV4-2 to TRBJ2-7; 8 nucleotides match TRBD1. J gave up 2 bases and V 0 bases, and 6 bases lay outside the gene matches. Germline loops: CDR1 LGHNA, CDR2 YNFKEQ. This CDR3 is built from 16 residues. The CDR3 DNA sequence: TGTGCCAGCAGCCAAGAGGAGGCGACAGGGGCCTACGAGCAGTACTTC. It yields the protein CASSQEEATGAYEQYF.

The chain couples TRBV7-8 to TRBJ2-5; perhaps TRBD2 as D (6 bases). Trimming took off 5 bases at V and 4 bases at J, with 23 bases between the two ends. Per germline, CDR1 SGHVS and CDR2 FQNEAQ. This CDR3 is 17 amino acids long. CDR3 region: CASSPRARGGTRETQYF. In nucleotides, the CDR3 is TGTGCCAGCAGCCCAAGGGCGCGTGGGGGGACTCGAGAGACCCAGTACTTC.

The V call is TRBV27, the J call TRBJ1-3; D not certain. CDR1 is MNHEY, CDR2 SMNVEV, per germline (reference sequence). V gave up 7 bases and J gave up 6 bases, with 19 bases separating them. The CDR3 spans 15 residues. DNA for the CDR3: TGTGCCAGCACCCCCCTGATTAGGCGGGTAAACACCATATATTTT. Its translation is CASTPLIRRVNTIYF.